The 2 T cell receptor beta chains presented below share a single source sample, sequenced in a study of T cell repertoires in cytomegalovirus infection. MiXCR was run by TCRdb on the reads, yielding one entry per CDR3 protein. Seen here are about 100,000 distinct CDR3 sequences, under 55% observed once, and the top ten hold 65% to 75%. Their antigens remain unidentified. The material sequenced was CD8+ T cells from cultured PBMCs, taken from culture after CMV antigen stimulation. These receptors all come from a human donor in good health (CMV status not recorded). Some clones in this sample may be carry-over from other donors' samples.

This clonotype has just a few counts. CDR3 protein: CASSYSKFRAMNTEAFF. The DNA of the CDR3 is TGTGCCAGCAGTTACTCGAAATTTCGGGCGATGAACACTGAAGCTTTCTTT. The chain carries TRBV6-2 or TRBV6-3 and TRBJ1-1; no definite D call. Germline loops: CDR1 MNHEY, CDR2 SVGEGT. The CDR3 runs to 17 residues. Trimming removed 0 bases from V and 0 bases from J, with 14 bases in between.

V gene TRBV7-9 combines with J gene TRBJ2-3; TRBD1 agrees at 8 bases. In germline, CDR1 is SEHNR, CDR2 FQNEAQ (reference sequence). Germline trimming cut 4 bases from V and 2 bases from J; bases unmatched to any gene: 8. The CDR3 has 16 residues. The chain's CDR3 is CASSSGQGESTDTQYF. The CDR3 DNA sequence: TGTGCCAGCAGCTCCGGACAGGGCGAATCCACAGATACGCAGTATTTT.